This T cell receptor (beta chain) came from a study of cytomegalovirus exposure and HLA in healthy donors (dated 2017 in TCRdb). In the study overall: The 666 repertoires of the first cohort and the 110 or so validation repertoires were produced on the same platform, according to a later analysis. The study aimed to test whether signatures of past pathogen exposure could be identified by cataloging public T cell receptors. Along with the approximately 670-subject first cohort, a separate validation cohort of over 90 different subjects was used. High-throughput TCR immunosequencing, statistical association of individual TCRs with disease status, and machine learning were combined to predict cytomegalovirus infection status.

This clone showed up just once. The antigen it binds to is not known. It has no much larger one-base neighbor in the sample; base qualities were not kept. Study-wide conclusions, independent of this receptor: The authors suggested that the approach could potentially be extended to other disease states and immunological phenotypes. Subsequent analysis determined that TCRs grouped into clusters in the first cohort also showed a tendency toward co-occurrence across the roughly 120 validation repertoires, and about 94% of cluster scores exceeded 0. Across donors, most TCR sequences were observed very rarely, whereas some public TCRs were present in many individuals. The validation cohort had no HLA typing available for a later analysis, so co-occurrence within that cohort was assessed over all 120 or so repertoires. The study gave a list of some 150 TCR beta chains associated with cytomegalovirus. In vitro tests confirmed that a few of the cytomegalovirus-associated TCR beta chains recognize cytomegalovirus antigens. Cytomegalovirus status was reported to be diagnosed by the classifier with high specificity and sensitivity in both the original and validation cohorts.

The junction shows trimming of 2 bases on V and 7 bases on J, and the gene matches do not reach 15 bases of it. The CDR3 covers 18 residues, taking in both the cysteine and the phenylalanine. CDR3 DNA is the only sequence kept; it has 54 bases, read in frame from the first base. The germline V gene encodes CDR1 PRHDT and CDR2 FYEKMQ (reference sequence). Library creation used the immunoSEQ multiplex PCR assay. The source study handled its data this way. A statistical classification framework was developed to diagnose cytomegalovirus status using the catalog of TCR beta chain sequences. Sourced from immuneACCESS, this table was stored by TCRdb with only in-frame sequences that have V and J called. A share of the clones is absent; for the studies checked, an unresolved V gene accounts for under half, and the remainder has no known explanation. The V and J calls and clone size come from that table; D and trimming were worked out from the DNA. This sample comprises over 55,000 clones, over 75% of them detected only once. The ten top clones hold 3% of the sample.

The donors belonged to the validation cohort of around 120 subjects, which was separate from the approximately 700-subject first cohort. The chain is made from TRBV13 and TRBJ2-1; the central 9 bases match TRBD2. The sequence derives from a man aged 18 to 30 in good health and CMV-seronegative. Sequencing was done on a sample of PBMCs. The DNA reads TGTGCCAGCAGCTTAAGGCCCCCCTGGGCGGGAGGGCGTAATGAGCAGTTCTTC. Its amino acids are CASSLRPPWAGGRNEQFF.